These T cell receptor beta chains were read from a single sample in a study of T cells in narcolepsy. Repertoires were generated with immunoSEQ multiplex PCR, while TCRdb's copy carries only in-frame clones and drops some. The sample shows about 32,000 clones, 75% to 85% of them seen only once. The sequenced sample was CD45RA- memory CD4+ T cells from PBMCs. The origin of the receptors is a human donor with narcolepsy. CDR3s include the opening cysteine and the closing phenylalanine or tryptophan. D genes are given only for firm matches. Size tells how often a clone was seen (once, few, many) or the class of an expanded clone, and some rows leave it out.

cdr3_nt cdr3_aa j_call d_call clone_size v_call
TGTGCCAGCAGAACCGGGACTAGCGGGAGAGCTGAGCAGTTCTTC CASRTGTSGRAEQFF TRBJ2-1 TRBD2 few TRBV6-5
TGTGCCAGCAGTCCACAGAGCAATCAGCCCCAGCATTTT CASSPQSNQPQHF TRBJ1-5 NA NA TRBV6-5
TGTGCCAGTAGTGGGTCCCGGACTAGCCTTGACGAGCAGTACTTC CASSGSRTSLDEQYF TRBJ2-7 TRBD2 NA TRBV19
TGTGCCAGCTCACCAGGTTTGGACAGCGCATCTAATGAAAAACTGTTTTTT CASSPGLDSASNEKLFF TRBJ1-4 NA NA TRBV18
TGTGCCAGCAGCTTAGGCTTGGGGGGAGGGAAGTTCTTC CASSLGLGGGKFF TRBJ2-1 TRBD2 few TRBV13
TGTGCCAGCAGTGAACCCACTAAACAGCTAAACCAAGAGACCCAGTACTTC CASSEPTKQLNQETQYF TRBJ2-5 NA NA TRBV25-1
TGTGCCAGCAGCTTGGTCAGCGGGAGAAATGAGCAGTTCTTC CASSLVSGRNEQFF TRBJ2-1 TRBD2 NA TRBV5-4
TGTGCCAGCAGCCGAGACAGGGAGAAGCAGTACTTC CASSRDREKQYF TRBJ2-7 TRBD1 NA TRBV6-1
TGCGCCAGCAGCTTCGTCGATGTGAACACTGAAGCTTTCTTT CASSFVDVNTEAFF TRBJ1-1 NA NA TRBV5-1
TGTGCCAGCTCACCTCCCGTCACCCGCACAGATACGCAGTATTTT CASSPPVTRTDTQYF TRBJ2-3 NA NA TRBV18
TGTGCCAGCAGCTTAGAGGGGACTAGCGGGAGAAATGAGCAGTTCTTC CASSLEGTSGRNEQFF TRBJ2-1 TRBD2 NA TRBV7-2
TGTGCCTGGAATGCGAAAGTCCCCCTAGATACGCAGTATTTT CAWNAKVPLDTQYF TRBJ2-3 NA few TRBV30
TGCAGCGTTGAAGATCTCACGCCTACGAGGTCTTTGGGGGCCAACGTCCTGACTTTC CSVEDLTPTRSLGANVLTF TRBJ2-6 NA NA TRBV29-1
TGTGCCACCACAGCCTACCCGGACAGGGAGGAGGACATTCAGTACTTC CATTAYPDREEDIQYF TRBJ2-4 TRBD1 NA TRBV7-9
TGTGCCTGGAGTGTACGAACTAGCGGGATCTCCTACGAGCAGTACTTC CAWSVRTSGISYEQYF TRBJ2-7 TRBD2 NA TRBV30
TGCGCCAGCAGCCAGAGTGGTATACAGGCGAGCTCTGGAAACACCATATATTTT CASSQSGIQASSGNTIYF TRBJ1-3 NA NA TRBV4-1
TGTGCCAGCTCACTGGGGATCGGGGGTACAGATACGCAGTATTTT CASSLGIGGTDTQYF TRBJ2-3 NA NA TRBV18
TGCGCCAGCACCGCCTTGAACACAGATACGCAGTATTTT CASTALNTDTQYF TRBJ2-3 NA NA TRBV5-1
TGTGCCAGTAGGACCCGAGGAACTGAAGCTTTCTTT CASRTRGTEAFF TRBJ1-1 NA few TRBV19
TGTGCCAGCAGCCCCCCCGGGGCCAACGTCCTGACTTTC CASSPPGANVLTF TRBJ2-6 NA few TRBV9
TGTGCCAGCAGGGATTGGGACACCTACGAGCAGTACTTC CASRDWDTYEQYF TRBJ2-7 NA NA TRBV6-1
TGTGCCATCAGTGGGCTTCAGTCGGATACTGAAGCTTTCTTT CAISGLQSDTEAFF TRBJ1-1 NA few TRBV10-3
TGTGCCAGCAGCTTGAAGGGAGAAGGGTCAGATACGCAGTATTTT CASSLKGEGSDTQYF TRBJ2-3 NA NA TRBV5-6
TGTGCCATCAGTGAGTCAATTGGGGGGGGCACTGAAGCTTTCTTT CAISESIGGGTEAFF TRBJ1-1 NA NA TRBV10-3
TGTGCCAGCTCGGCCGGACAGGCGAGGCAGCCCCAGCATTTT CASSAGQARQPQHF TRBJ1-5 TRBD1 few TRBV6-5
TGTGCCAGCAGTTTGTCGCTTAGGGAGCAGTACTTC CASSLSLREQYF TRBJ2-7 NA NA TRBV6-5
TGTGCCAGCAGCCCAGACCTGGAGACCCAGTACTTC CASSPDLETQYF TRBJ2-5 NA NA TRBV7-2
TGTGCCAGCAGGCCCCTAGCGCCAGATACGCAGTATTTT CASRPLAPDTQYF TRBJ2-3 NA NA TRBV6-5
TGTGCCAGCAGCTTGGGTAGCTATGGCTACACCTTC CASSLGSYGYTF TRBJ1-2 NA NA TRBV5-4
TGTGCCAGCAGTGAAAGCCTAGGGCAGGGTTGGGGTGGAGGCCAGTACTTC CASSESLGQGWGGGQYF TRBJ2-5 NA NA TRBV6-1